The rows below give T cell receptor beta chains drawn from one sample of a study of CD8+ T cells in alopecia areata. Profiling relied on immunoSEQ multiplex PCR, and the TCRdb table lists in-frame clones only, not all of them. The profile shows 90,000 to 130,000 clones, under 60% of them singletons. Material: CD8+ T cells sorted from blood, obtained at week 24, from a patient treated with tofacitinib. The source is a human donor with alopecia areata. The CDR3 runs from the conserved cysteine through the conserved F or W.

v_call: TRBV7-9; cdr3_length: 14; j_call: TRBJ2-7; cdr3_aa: CASSLGDNRYEQYF
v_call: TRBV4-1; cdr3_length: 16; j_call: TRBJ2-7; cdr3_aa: CASSQGRQTGEYEQYF
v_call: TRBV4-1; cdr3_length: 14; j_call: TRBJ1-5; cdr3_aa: CASSQGDPHQPQHF
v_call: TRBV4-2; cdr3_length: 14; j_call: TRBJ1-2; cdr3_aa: CASSQDGNNYGYTF
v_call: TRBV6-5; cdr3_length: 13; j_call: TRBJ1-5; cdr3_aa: CASRHGVNQPQHF
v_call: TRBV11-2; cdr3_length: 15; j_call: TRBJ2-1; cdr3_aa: CASSLTSGGYNEQFF
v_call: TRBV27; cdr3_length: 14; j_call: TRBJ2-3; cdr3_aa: CASSPVASTDTQYF
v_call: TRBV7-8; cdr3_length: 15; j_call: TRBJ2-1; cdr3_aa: CASSPPGGLWNEQFF
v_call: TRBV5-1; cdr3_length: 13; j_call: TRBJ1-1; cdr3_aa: CASSLGGRPEAFF
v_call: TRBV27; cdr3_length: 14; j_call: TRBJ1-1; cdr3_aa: CASSFSDRATEAFF
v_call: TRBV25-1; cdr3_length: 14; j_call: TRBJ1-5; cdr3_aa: CASSEVASNQPQHF
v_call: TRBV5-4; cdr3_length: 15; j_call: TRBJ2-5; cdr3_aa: CASSQDRGGEETQYF
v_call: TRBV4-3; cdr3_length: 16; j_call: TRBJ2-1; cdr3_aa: CASSQESGGSYNEQFF
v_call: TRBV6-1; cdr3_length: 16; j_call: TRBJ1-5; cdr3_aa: CASSEAGWLGKQPQHF
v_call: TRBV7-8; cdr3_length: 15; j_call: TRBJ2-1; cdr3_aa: CASSFSQGSYNEQFF
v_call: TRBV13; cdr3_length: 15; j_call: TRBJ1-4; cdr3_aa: CASSHAGQGFEKLFF
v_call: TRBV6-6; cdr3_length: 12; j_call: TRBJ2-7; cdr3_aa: CASSYWDGEQYF